The entry that follows covers one TCR beta chain sequence. The data stem from a study of shared clonotypes between healthy human individuals. Assay: immunoSEQ multiplex PCR; the TCRdb copy retains only in-frame clones and omits some. Of about 180,000 clones in the sample, 90% to 95% are singletons; the top ten hold 0.065% to 0.07%. The CDR3 runs 13 residues. Trimming removed 3 bases from V and 5 bases from J, with 10 bases in between. The germline V gene has CDR1 MGHRA and CDR2 YSYEKL. The clonotype comes from a woman in her 30s in good health. The sample taken for sequencing was naive CD4+ T cells sorted from blood. Documented subset: CD45RA+ positively selected. The chain carries TRBV4-1 and TRBJ2-5, with D unresolved. The CDR3: CASSQAIGETQYF. The DNA for the CDR3 is TGCGCCAGCAGCCAGGCCATAGGGGAGACCCAGTACTTC.